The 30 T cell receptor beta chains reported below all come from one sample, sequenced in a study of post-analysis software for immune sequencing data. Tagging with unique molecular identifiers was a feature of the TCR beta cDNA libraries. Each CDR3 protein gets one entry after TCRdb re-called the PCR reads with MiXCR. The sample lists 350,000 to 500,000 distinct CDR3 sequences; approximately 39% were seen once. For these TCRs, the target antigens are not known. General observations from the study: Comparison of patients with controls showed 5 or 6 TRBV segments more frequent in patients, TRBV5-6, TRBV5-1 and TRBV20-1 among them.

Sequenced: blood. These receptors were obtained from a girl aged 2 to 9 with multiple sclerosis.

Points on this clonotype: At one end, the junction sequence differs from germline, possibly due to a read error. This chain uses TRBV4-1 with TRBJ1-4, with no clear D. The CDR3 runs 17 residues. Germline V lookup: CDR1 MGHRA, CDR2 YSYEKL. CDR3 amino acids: CTSSQVSTRTLNEKLFF. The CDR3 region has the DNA TGCACCAGCAGCCAAGTGTCGACACGGACCCTTAATGAAAAACTGTTTTTT.

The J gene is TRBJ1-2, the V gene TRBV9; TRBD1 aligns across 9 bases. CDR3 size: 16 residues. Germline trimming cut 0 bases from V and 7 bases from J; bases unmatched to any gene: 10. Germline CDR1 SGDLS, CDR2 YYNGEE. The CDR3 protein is CASSVARTGASGGYTF. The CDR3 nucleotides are TGTGCCAGCAGCGTAGCCCGGACAGGGGCCTCTGGTGGCTACACCTTC.

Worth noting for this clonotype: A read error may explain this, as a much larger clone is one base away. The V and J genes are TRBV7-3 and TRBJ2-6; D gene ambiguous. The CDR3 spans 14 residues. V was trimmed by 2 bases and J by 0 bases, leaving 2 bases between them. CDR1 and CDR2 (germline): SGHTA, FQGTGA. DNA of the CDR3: TGTGCCAGCAGCTTAGCCTCTGGGGCCAACGTCCTGACTTTC. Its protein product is CASSLASGANVLTF.

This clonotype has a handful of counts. The CDR3 loop is CSLGQGLFNEQFF. The CDR3 DNA reads as TGCAGCCTAGGACAGGGATTGTTCAATGAGCAGTTCTTC. This rearrangement joins TRBV29-1 to TRBJ2-1, with 8 bases lining up with TRBD1. This CDR3 region has 13 residues. V lost 8 bases, J lost 6 bases, and 9 bases stayed unmatched. Germline lookup yields CDR1 SQVTM and CDR2 ANQGSEA.

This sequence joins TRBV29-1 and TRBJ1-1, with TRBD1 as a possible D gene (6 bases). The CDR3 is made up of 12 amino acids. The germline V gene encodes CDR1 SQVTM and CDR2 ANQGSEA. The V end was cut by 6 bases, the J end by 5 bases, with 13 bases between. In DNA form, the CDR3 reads TGCAGCGTCACAGGGTATCGAACTGAAGCTTTCTTT. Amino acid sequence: CSVTGYRTEAFF.

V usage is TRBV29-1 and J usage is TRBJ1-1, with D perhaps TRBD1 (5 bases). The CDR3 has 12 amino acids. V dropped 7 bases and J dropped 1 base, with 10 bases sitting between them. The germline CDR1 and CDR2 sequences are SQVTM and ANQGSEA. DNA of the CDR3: TGCAGCGCGGGGACGGGGAACACTGAAGCTTTCTTT. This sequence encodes CSAGTGNTEAFF.

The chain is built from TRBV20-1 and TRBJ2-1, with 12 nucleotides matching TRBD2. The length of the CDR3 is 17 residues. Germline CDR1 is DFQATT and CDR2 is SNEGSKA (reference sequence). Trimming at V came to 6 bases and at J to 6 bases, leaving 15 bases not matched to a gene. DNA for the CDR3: TGCAGTGCATGGGGACTAGCGGGCTGGAACCCTTGCAATGAGCAGTTCTTC. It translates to CSAWGLAGWNPCNEQFF.

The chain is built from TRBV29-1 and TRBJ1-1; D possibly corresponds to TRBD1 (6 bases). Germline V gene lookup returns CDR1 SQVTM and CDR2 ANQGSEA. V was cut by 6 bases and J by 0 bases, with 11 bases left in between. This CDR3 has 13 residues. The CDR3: CSVVQGLNTEAFF. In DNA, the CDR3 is TGCAGCGTAGTACAGGGACTGAACACTGAAGCTTTCTTT.

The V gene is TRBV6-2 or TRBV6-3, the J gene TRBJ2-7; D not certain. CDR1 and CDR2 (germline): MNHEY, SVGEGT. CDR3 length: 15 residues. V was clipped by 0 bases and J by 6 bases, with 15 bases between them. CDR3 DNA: TGTGCCAGCAGTTACTCGGCTAGACCAGGTGGCGAGCAGTACTTC. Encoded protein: CASSYSARPGGEQYF.

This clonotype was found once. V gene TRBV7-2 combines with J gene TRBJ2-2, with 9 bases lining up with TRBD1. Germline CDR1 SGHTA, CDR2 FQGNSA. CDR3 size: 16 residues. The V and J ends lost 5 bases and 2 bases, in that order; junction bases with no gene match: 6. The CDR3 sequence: CASSGWDRDNTGELFF. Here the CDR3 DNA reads TGTGCCAGCAGCGGTTGGGACAGGGATAACACCGGGGAGCTGTTTTTT.

Written as DNA, the CDR3 is TGTGCCAGCAGTTACGTAGGGGGGGCTTATTACAATGAGCAGTTCTTC. Protein sequence: CASSYVGGAYYNEQFF. V and J are TRBV6-6 and TRBJ2-1; possible D gene TRBD2, 7 bases. This CDR3 comprises 16 residues. Germline V lookup: CDR1 MNHNY, CDR2 SVGAGI (reference sequence). Trimming pared 2 bases from V and 4 bases from J, leaving 15 bases between.

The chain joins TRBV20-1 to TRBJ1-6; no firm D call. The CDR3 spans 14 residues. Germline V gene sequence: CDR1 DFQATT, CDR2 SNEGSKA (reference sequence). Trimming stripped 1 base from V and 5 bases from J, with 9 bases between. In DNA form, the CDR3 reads TGCAGTGCTAGAGCGGGCCCGGATAATTCACCCCTCCACTTT. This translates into CSARAGPDNSPLHF.

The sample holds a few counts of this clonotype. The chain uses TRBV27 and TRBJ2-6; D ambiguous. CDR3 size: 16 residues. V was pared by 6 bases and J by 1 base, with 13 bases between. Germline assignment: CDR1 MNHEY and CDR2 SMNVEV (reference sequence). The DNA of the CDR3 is TGTGCCAGCAGCCCCATTGGTCATTCTGGGGCCAACGTCCTGACTTTC. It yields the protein CASSPIGHSGANVLTF.

The CDR3 DNA is TGTGCCAGCAGTTTATCGGGGGCTGGAAGGGAGCAGTACTTC. Protein: CASSLSGAGREQYF. V usage is TRBV12-3 or TRBV12-4 and J usage is TRBJ2-7; the D gene could be TRBD1 or TRBD2 (6 bases each). The CDR3 runs 14 residues. V lost 2 bases, J lost 7 bases, and 15 bases lay in between.

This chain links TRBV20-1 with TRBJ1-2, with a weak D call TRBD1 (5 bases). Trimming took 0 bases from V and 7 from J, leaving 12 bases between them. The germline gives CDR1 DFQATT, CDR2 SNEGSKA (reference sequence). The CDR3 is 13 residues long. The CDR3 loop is CSARDAGSAGYTF. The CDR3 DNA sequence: TGCAGTGCTAGAGATGCAGGGTCGGCTGGCTACACCTTC.

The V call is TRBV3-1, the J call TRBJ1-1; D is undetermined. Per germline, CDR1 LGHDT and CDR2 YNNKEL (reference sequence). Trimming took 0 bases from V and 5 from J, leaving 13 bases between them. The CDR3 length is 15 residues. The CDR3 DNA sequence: TGTGCCAGCAGCCAAGAAATGGTTCTGGGGACTGAAGCTTTCTTT. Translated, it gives CASSQEMVLGTEAFF.

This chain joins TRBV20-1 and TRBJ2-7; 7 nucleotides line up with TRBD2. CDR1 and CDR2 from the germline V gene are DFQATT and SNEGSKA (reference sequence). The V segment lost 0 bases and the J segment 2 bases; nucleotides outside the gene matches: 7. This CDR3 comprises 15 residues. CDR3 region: CSARDRVAGPYEQYF. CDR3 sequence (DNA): TGCAGTGCTAGAGATCGGGTAGCGGGTCCCTACGAGCAGTACTTC.

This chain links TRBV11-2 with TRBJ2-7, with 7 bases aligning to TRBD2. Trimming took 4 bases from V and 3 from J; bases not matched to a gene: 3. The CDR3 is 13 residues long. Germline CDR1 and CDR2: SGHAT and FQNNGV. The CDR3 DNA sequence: TGTGCCAGCAGCTGGACTAGAAACTACGAGCAGTACGTC. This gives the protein CASSWTRNYEQYV.

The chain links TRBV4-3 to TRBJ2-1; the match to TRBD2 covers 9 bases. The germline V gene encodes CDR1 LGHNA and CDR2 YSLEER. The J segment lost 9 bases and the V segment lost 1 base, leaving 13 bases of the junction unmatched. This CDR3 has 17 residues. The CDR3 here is CASSQVIPGGRAGEQFF. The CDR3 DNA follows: TGCGCCAGCAGCCAAGTCATTCCAGGCGGGAGGGCCGGTGAGCAGTTCTTC.

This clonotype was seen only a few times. The CDR3 protein is CASNREDAYEQYF. CDR3 bases: TGTGCCAGCAATCGGGAGGACGCCTACGAGCAGTACTTC. The genes are TRBV28 and TRBJ2-7; the match to TRBD2 covers 7 bases. The CDR3 runs to 13 residues. Germline lookup yields CDR1 MDHEN and CDR2 SYDVKM. The V gene end was trimmed by 7 bases and the J gene end by 2 bases; junction bases not matched to a gene: 5.

The chain's CDR3 is CASSLDRQGSGANVLTF. DNA of the CDR3: TGTGCCAGCAGCTTAGATCGTCAGGGTTCTGGGGCCAACGTCCTGACTTTC. The chain is built from TRBV11-2 and TRBJ2-6, with D perhaps TRBD1 (5 bases). The CDR3 runs to 17 residues. Trimming took 0 bases from V and 1 from J, leaving 10 bases between them. Germline V gives CDR1 SGHAT, CDR2 FQNNGV.

This CDR3 is CASSLRDPISGGEKLFF. The CDR3 DNA is TGCGCCAGCAGCCTAAGAGATCCAATCTCCGGGGGTGAAAAACTGTTTTTT. The chain combines TRBV4-1 with TRBJ1-4, with D perhaps matching TRBD1 (5 bases). The germline CDR1 and CDR2 sequences are MGHRA and YSYEKL. The V and J ends lost 4 bases and 7 bases respectively, with 22 bases between them. This CDR3 comprises 17 residues.

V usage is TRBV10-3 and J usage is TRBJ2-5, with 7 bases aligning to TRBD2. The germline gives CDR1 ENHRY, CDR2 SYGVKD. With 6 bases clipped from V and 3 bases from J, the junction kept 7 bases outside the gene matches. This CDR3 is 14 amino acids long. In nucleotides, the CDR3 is TGTGCCATCAGGGCTAGCGGAGGGGAAGAGACCCAGTACTTC. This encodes CAIRASGGEETQYF.

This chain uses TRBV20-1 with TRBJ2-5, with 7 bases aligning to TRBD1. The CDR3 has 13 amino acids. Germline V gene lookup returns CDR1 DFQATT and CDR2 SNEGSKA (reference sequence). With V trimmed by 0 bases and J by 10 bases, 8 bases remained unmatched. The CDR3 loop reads CSARDLEDRHQYF. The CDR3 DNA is TGCAGTGCTAGAGATTTAGAGGACAGGCACCAGTACTTC.

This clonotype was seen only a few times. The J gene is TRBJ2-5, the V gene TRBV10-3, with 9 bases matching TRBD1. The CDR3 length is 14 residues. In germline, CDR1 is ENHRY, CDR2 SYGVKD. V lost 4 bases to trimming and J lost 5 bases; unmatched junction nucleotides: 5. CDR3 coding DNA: TGTGCCATCAGTGCCACAGGGGGCCGGGAGACCCAGTACTTC. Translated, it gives CAISATGGRETQYF.

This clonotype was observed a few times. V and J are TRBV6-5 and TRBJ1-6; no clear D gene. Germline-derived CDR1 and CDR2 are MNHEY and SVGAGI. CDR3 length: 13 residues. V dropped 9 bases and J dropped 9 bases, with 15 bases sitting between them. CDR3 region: CASYDGWGSPLHF. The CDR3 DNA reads TGTGCCAGTTACGACGGGTGGGGTTCACCCCTCCACTTT.

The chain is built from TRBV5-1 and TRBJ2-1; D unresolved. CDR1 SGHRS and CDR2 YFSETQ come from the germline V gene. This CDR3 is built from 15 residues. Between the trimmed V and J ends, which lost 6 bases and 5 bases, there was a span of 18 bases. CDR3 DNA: TGCGCCAGCAACTCCTGGGCTAGTACCGACAATGAGCAGTTCTTC. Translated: CASNSWASTDNEQFF.

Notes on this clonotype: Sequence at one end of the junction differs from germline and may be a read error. DNA of the CDR3: TGTGCCAGCAACTTAGGCAACTACAATGAGCAGTTCTTC. It translates to CASNLGNYNEQFF. V and J are TRBV7-3 and TRBJ2-1; D gene unclear. CDR1 and CDR2 from the germline V gene are SGHTA and FQGTGA. The CDR3 has 13 amino acids. Variable domain in full (rest from reference TRBV7-3 and TRBJ2-1): GAGVSQTPSNKVTEKGKYVELRCDPISGHTALYWYRQSLGQGPEFLIYFQGTGAADDSGLPNDRFFAVRPEGSVSTLKIQRTERGDSAVYLCASNLGNYNEQFFGPGTRLTVL.

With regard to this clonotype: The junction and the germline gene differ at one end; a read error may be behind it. The CDR3 here is CASSPGLAGGLAKNIQCF. The CDR3 coding sequence is TGTGCCAGCAGCCCGGGACTAGCGGGAGGGTTAGCCAAAAACATTCAGTGCTTC. The V gene is TRBV7-2, the J gene TRBJ2-4; 16 bases line up with TRBD2. CDR1 is SGHTA and CDR2 is FQGNSA in the germline V gene. The CDR3 has 18 residues.

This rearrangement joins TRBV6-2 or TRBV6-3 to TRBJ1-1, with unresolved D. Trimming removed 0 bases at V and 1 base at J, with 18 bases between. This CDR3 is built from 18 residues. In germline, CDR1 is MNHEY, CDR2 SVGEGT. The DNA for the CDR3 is TGTGCCAGCAGTTACTCTCTCGGGTCCACACCGACGAACACTGAAGCTTTCTTT. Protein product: CASSYSLGSTPTNTEAFF.